The sample holds a few counts of the clone carrying this TCR beta chain. The antigen remains unidentified. The sample originates from a study of T cell responses to AZD1222 COVID-19 vaccine. Study-wide background: It was second doses at about 4 or about 12 weeks that were pooled.

Sequencing used immunoSEQ multiplex PCR; TCRdb keeps in-frame clones, though not all of them. The table includes 55,000 to 90,000 clones, 75% to 85% detected once. V was pared by 3 bases and J by 2 bases, with 10 bases between. The CDR3 is 14 residues long. The germline V gene has CDR1 SGHVS and CDR2 FNYEAQ. Study-wide results and caveats: As reported, nearly half of all spike-specific TCRs target variant regions that are unmutated. Baseline serostatus was positive in only six AZD1222 recipients. There were mostly white British donors and more females than males, and clonal diversity was possibly underestimated.

Sequences were derived from peripheral blood, sampled on day 0 of AZD1222 vaccination. This sequence joins TRBV7-6 and TRBJ1-1; D is unclear. The source of this sequence is an adult in good health. CDR3 bases: TGTGCCAGCAGCTTCACCGGAACCAACACTGAAGCTTTCTTT. It codes for CASSFTGTNTEAFF.